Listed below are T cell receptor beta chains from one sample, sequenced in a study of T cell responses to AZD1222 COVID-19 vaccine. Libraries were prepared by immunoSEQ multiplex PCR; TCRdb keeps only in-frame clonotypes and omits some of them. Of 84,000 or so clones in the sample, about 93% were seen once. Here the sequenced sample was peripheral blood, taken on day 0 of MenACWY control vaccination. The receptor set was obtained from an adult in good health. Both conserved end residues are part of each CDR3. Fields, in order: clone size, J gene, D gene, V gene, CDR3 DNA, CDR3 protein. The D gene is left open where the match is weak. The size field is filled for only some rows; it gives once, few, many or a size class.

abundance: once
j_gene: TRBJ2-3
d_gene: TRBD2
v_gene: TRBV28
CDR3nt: TGTGCCAGCAGTACGGCGGGGGAACTTAGCACAGATACGCAGTATTTT
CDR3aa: CASSTAGELSTDTQYF

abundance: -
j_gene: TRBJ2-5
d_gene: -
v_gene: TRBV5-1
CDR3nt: TGCGCCAGCAGGGTGGGGCAGAGCCAAGAGACCCAGTACTTC
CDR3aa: CASRVGQSQETQYF

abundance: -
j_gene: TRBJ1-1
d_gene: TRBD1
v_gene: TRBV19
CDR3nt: TGTGCCACTGAACAGGGGGCCCAAGGAGCTTTCTTT
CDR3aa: CATEQGAQGAFF

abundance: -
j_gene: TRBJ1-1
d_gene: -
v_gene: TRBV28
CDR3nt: TGTGCCAGCAGTCTCATCCCGGGACCCTTCTTT
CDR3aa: CASSLIPGPFF

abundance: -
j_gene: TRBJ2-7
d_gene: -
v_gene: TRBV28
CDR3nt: TGTGCCAGCAGTTATAGCACCTACGAGCAGTACTTC
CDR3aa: CASSYSTYEQYF

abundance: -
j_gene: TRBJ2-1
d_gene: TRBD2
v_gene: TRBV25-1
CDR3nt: TGTGCCAGCAGCCAGAATCTAGCGGGGGGTGTAAGTGAGCAGTTCTTC
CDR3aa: CASSQNLAGGVSEQFF

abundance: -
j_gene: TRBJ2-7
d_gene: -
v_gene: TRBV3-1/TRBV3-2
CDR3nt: TGTGCCAGCAGCCAAGGGGGTCGCGAGCAGTACTTC
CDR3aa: CASSQGGREQYF

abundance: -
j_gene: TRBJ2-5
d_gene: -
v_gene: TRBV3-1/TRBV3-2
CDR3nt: TGTGCCAGCAGGGGGGTCTTAGAGACCCAGTACTTC
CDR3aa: CASRGVLETQYF

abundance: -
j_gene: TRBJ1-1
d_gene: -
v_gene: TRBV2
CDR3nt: TGTGCCAGCAGTGGTGGGGACAAGAAGAACACTGAAGCTTTCTTT
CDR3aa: CASSGGDKKNTEAFF

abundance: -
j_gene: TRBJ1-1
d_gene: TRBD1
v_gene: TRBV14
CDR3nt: TGTGCCAGCAGCCAGAGGACAGGCGGGGTCACTGAAGCTTTCTTT
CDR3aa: CASSQRTGGVTEAFF

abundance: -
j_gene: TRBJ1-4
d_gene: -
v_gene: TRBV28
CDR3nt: TGTGCCAGCAGTTGGGGGGCCCCTAATGAAAAACTGTTTTTT
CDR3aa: CASSWGAPNEKLFF

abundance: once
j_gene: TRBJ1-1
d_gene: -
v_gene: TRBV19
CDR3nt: TGTGCCAGTAGTATACTGCTGGACAAAGACACTGAAGCTTTCTTT
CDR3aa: CASSILLDKDTEAFF

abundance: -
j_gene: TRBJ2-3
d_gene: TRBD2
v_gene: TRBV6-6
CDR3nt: TGTGCCAGCAGTTCCAACTTTGGACTAGGGCAAGATACGCAGTATTTT
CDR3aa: CASSSNFGLGQDTQYF

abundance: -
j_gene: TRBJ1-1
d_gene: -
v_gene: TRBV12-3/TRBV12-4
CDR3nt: TGTGCCAGCAGTTTAGCCACTGAAGCTTTCTTT
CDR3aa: CASSLATEAFF

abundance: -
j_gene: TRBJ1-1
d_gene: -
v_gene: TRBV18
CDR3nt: TGTGCCAGCTACAGCTCCCTTGAAGCTTTCTTT
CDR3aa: CASYSSLEAFF

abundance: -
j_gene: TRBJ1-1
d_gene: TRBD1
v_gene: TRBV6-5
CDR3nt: TGTGCCAGCAGTACAAACAGGGGGGCTCAGGCTTTCTTT
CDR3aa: CASSTNRGAQAFF

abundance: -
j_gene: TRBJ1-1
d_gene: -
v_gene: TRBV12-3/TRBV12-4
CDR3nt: TGTGCCAGCAGTTTGGGGCAGTTTTTGGAAGCTTTCTTT
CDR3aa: CASSLGQFLEAFF

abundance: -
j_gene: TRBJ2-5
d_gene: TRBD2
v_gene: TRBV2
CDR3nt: TGTGCCAGCAGAGGGACTAGCGGGAGTGGAGGCCAAGAGACCCAGTACTTC
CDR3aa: CASRGTSGSGGQETQYF

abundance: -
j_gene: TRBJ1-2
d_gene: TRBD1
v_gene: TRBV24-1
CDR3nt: TGTGCCACCAGTGATTTCCGGACAGGGGGAGAAGGCTACACCTTC
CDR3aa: CATSDFRTGGEGYTF

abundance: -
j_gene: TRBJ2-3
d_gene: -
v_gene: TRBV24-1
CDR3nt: TGTGCCACCAGTGACCTACTAGCAGCTAGCACAGATACGCAGTATTTT
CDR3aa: CATSDLLAASTDTQYF

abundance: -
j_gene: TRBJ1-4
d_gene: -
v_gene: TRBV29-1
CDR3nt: TGCAGCGTTTTTGGAGGTACCGATGAAAAACTGTTTTTT
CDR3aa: CSVFGGTDEKLFF

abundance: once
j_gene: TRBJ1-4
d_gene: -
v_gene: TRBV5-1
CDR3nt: TGCGCCAGCAGCTTGGATGGGGACATCTTCGAAAAACTGTTTTTT
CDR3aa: CASSLDGDIFEKLFF

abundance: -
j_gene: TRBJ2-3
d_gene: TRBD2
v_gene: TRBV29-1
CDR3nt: TGCAGCGTCCACGGACTAGCGGAGTTAACTAGCACAGATACGCAGTATTTT
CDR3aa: CSVHGLAELTSTDTQYF

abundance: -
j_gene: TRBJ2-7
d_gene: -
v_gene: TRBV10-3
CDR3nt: TGTGCCATCAGTGACCCCCTAGGTTACCGCTCCTACGAGCAGTACTTC
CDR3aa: CAISDPLGYRSYEQYF

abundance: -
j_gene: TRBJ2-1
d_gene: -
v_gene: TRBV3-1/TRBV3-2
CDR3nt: TGTGCCAGCAGCCCTTCTCCGGGGGGCCTAAATTTGGTCTTC
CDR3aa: CASSPSPGGLNLVF

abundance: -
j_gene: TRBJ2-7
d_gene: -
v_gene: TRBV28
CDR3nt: TGTGCCAGCAGTTTGTCGCAGGTCTACGAGCAGTACTTC
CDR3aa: CASSLSQVYEQYF

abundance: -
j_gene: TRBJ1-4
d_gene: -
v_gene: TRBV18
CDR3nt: TGTGCCAGCTCACCCGCAATTGCAACTAATGAAAAACTGTTTTTT
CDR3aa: CASSPAIATNEKLFF

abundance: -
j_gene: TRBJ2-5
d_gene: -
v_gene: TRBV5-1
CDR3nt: TGCGCCAGCATCCCTGGGCAGGGGGAGACCCAGTACTTC
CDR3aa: CASIPGQGETQYF

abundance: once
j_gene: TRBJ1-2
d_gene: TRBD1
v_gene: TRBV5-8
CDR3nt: TGTGCCAGCAGACTGACAGGGGCCGTCCTCTATGGCTACACCTTC
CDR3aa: CASRLTGAVLYGYTF

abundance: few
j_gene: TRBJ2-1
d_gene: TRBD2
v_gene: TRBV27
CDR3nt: TGTGCCAGCAGTTTTTCACTAGCGGGGACCACTGAGCAGTTCTTC
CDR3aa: CASSFSLAGTTEQFF

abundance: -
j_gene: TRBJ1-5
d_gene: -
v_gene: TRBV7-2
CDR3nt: TGTGCCAGCGCGGCCGATAGCAATCAGCCCCAGCATTTT
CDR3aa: CASAADSNQPQHF

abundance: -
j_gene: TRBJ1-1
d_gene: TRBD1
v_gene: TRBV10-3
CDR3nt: TGTGCCATCCGACAGGGTAGCGCTGAAGCTTTCTTT
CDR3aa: CAIRQGSAEAFF